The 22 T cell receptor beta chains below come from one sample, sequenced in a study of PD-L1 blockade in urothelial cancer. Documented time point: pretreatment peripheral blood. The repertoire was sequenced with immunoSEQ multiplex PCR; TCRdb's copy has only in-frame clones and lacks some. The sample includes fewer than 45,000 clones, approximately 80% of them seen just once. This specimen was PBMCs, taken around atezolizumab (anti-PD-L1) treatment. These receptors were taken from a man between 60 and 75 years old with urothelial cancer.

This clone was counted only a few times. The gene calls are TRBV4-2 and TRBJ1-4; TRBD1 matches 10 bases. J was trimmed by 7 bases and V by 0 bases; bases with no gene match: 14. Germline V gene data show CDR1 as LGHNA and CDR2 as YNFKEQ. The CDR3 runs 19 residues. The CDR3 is CASSQDSGTGALEGEKLFF. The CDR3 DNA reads TGTGCCAGCAGCCAAGACTCCGGGACAGGGGCTCTGGAGGGTGAAAAACTGTTTTTT.

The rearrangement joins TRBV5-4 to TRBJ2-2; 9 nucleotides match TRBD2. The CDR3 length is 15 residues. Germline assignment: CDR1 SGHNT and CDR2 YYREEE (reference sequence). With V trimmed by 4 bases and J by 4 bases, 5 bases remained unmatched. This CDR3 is CASSSGGPITGELFF. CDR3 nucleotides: TGTGCCAGCAGCAGCGGGGGGCCAATCACCGGGGAGCTGTTTTTT.

CDR3 loop: CASRGGSTDTQYF. CDR3 coding DNA: TGTGCCAGCAGGGGGGGGAGCACAGATACGCAGTATTTT. The rearrangement uses TRBV28 and TRBJ2-3; 7 nucleotides align to TRBD2. The V segment lost 6 bases and the J segment 0 bases; nucleotides outside the gene matches: 0. The CDR3 runs to 13 residues. CDR1 MDHEN and CDR2 SYDVKM come from the germline V gene.

The CDR3 DNA sequence: TGTGCCAGCAGCTTAGGGCGTAGCGGGACAAACCTCTACGAGCAGTACTTC. Amino acids: CASSLGRSGTNLYEQYF. This sequence joins TRBV7-2 and TRBJ2-7; TRBD2 agrees at 8 bases. V was clipped by 1 base and J by 3 bases; unmatched bases: 11. Germline CDR1 reads SGHTA; CDR2 reads FQGNSA. The CDR3 sequence is 17 residues long.

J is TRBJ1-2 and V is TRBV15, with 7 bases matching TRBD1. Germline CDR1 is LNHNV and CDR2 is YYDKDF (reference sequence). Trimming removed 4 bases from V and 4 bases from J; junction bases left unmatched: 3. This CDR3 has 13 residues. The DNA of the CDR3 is TGTGCCACCAGCACGGGACAGTCCTATGGCTACACCTTC. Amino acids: CATSTGQSYGYTF.

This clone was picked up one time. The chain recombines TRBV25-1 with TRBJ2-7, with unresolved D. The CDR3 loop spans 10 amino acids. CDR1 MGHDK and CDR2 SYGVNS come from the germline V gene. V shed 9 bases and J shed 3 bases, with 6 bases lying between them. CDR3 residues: CARKHYEQYF. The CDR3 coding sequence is TGTGCCAGGAAGCACTACGAGCAGTACTTC.

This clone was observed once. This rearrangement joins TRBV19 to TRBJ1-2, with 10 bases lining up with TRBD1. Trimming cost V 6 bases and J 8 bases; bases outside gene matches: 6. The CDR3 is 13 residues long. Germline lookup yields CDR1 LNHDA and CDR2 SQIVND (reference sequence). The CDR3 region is CASRPTGGEGYTF. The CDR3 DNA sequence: TGTGCCAGTAGACCGACAGGGGGCGAAGGCTACACCTTC.

CDR3 residues: CASKPDRAGNQPQHF. The CDR3 bases are TGTGCCAGTAAGCCGGACAGGGCCGGCAATCAGCCCCAGCATTTT. The genes are TRBV19 and TRBJ1-5, with 8 bases fitting TRBD1. The CDR3 has 15 amino acids. Per germline, CDR1 LNHDA and CDR2 SQIVND (reference sequence). V was pared by 7 bases and J by 2 bases, with 7 bases of the junction left unmatched.

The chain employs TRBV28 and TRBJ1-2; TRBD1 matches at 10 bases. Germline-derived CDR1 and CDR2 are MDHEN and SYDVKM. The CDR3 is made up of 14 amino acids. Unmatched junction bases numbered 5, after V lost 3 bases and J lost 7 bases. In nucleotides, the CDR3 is TGTGCCAGCAGTTTCCCCGACAGGGGGCCTGGCTACACCTTC. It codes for CASSFPDRGPGYTF.

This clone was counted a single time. The CDR3 DNA is TGCGCCAGCAGCCAAATAGAACAGGATTCGGTGCAGTACTTC. Translated, it gives CASSQIEQDSVQYF. The rearrangement links TRBV4-1 to TRBJ2-7, with D tentatively TRBD1 (5 bases). This CDR3 has 14 residues. Trimming shortened V by 2 bases and J by 9 bases, and 17 bases separated the two germline ends. Germline CDR1 and CDR2: MGHRA and YSYEKL.

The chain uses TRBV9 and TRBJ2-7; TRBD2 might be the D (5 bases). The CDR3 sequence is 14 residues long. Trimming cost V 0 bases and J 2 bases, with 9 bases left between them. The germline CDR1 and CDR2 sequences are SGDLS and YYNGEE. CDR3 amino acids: CASSVEVGAYEQYF. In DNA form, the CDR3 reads TGTGCCAGCAGCGTAGAGGTCGGGGCCTACGAGCAGTACTTC.

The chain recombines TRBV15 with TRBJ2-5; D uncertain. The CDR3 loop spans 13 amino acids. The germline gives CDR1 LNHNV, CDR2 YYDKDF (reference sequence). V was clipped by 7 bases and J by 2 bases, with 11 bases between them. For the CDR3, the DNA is TGTGCCACCAACTCAGGTGGACAAGAGACCCAGTACTTC. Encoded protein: CATNSGGQETQYF. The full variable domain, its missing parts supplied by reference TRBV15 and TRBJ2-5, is DAMVIQNPRYQVTQFGKPVTLSCSQTLNHNVMYWYQQKSSQAPKLLFHYYDKDFNNEADTPDNFQSRRPNTSFCFLDIRSPGLGDTAMYLCATNSGGQETQYFGPGTRLLVL.

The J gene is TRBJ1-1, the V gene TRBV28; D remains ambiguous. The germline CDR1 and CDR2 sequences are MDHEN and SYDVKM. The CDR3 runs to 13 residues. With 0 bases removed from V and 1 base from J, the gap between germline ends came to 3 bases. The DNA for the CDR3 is TGTGCCAGCAGTTTATGGCGGAACACTGAAGCTTTCTTT. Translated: CASSLWRNTEAFF.

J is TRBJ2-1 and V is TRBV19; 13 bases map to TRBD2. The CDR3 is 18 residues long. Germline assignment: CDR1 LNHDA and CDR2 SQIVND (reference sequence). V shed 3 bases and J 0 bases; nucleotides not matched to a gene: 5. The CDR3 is CASSIRTSGGSSYNEQFF. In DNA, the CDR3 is TGTGCCAGTAGTATTAGGACTAGCGGGGGAAGCTCCTACAATGAGCAGTTCTTC.

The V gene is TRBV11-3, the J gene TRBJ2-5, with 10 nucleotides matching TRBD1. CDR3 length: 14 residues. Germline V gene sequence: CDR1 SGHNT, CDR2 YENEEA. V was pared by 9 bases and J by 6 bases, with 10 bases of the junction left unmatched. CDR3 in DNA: TGTGCCAGGGGACGGACAGGGGGGTCAAAGACCCAGTACTTC. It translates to CARGRTGGSKTQYF.

The CDR3, as DNA: TGTGCCAGCAGTTCCAATAATTCACCCCTCCACTTT. Translating gives CASSSNNSPLHF. The chain joins TRBV6-5 to TRBJ1-6; D ambiguous. The CDR3 covers 12 residues. V lost 4 bases to trimming and J lost 5 bases, with 3 bases between them. Germline lookup yields CDR1 MNHEY and CDR2 SVGAGI.

CDR3 bases: TGTGCCAGCAGCCCCCCGGACGGGGAAGAGACCCAGTACTTC. This gives the protein CASSPPDGEETQYF. The rearrangement joins TRBV7-9 to TRBJ2-5; D is possibly TRBD2 (5 bases). CDR3 length equals 14 residues. Trimming pared 5 bases from V and 3 bases from J, leaving 13 bases between. The germline CDR1 and CDR2 sequences are SEHNR and FQNEAQ (reference sequence). Supplemented by reference TRBV7-9 and TRBJ2-5, the full variable domain reads DTGVSQNPRHKITKRGQNVTFRCDPISEHNRLYWYRQTLGQGPEFLTYFQNEAQLEKSRLLSDRFSAERPKGSFSTLEIQRTEQGDSAMYLCASSPPDGEETQYFGPGTRLLVL.

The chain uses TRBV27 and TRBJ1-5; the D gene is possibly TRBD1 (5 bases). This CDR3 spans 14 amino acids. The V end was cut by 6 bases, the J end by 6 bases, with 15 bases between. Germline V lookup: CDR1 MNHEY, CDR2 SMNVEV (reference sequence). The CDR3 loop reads CASRGGGGGQPQHF. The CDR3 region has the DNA TGTGCCAGCAGGGGCGGGGGGGGAGGTCAGCCCCAGCATTTT.

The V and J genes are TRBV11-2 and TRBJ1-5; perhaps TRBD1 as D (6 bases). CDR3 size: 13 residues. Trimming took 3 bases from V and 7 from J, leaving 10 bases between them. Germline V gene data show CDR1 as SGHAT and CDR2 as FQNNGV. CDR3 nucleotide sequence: TGTGCCAGCAGCTTGGGGGCAGGACAGCCCCAGCATTTT. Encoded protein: CASSLGAGQPQHF. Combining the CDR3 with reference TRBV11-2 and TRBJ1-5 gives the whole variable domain EAGVAQSPRYKIIEKRQSVAFWCNPISGHATLYWYQQILGQGPKLLIQFQNNGVVDDSQLPKDRFSAERLKGVDSTLKIQPAKLEDSAVYLCASSLGAGQPQHFGDGTRLSIL.

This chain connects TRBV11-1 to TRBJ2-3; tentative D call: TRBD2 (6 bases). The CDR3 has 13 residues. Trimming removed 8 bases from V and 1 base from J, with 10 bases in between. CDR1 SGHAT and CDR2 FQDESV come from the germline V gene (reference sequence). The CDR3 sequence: CASVGEGTDTQYF. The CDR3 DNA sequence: TGTGCCAGCGTTGGGGAGGGCACAGATACGCAGTATTTT.

The CDR3 DNA reads as TGTGCCAGCAGTGTTAGCGGGGGGGCCACCCTCGAGCAGTTCTTC. It specifies CASSVSGGATLEQFF. The genes are TRBV2 and TRBJ2-1; 11 nucleotides agree with TRBD2. V lost 4 bases to trimming and J lost 10 bases; unmatched junction nucleotides: 9. CDR3 size: 15 residues. Germline V gene lookup returns CDR1 SNHLY and CDR2 FYNNEI.

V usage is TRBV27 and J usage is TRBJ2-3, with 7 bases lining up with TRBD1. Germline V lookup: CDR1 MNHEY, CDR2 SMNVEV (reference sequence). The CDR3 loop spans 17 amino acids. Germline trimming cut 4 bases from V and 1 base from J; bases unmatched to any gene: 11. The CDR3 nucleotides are TGTGCCAGCAGTTCCGGGATACAGGGGATGGGCACAGATACGCAGTATTTT. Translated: CASSSGIQGMGTDTQYF.